This T cell receptor (beta chain) was documented in a study of PD-1 blockade in classical Hodgkin lymphoma. Study in general: Every 2 weeks, patients got 3 mg/kg intravenous nivolumab. General study points: Those patients who began receiving nivolumab less than 1 year after ASCT had lower diversity, and they were excluded. Relapsed/refractory patients reportedly had the lowest baseline TCR diversity, below newly diagnosed patients, who were below healthy donors.

As concerns this clone: The antigen remains unidentified.

Germline V gene lookup returns CDR1 SNHLY and CDR2 FYNNEI. CDR3 length equals 13 residues. Trimming left V 7 bases short and J 6 bases short, with 13 bases between. The time point was: cycle 4 day 1 (C4D1), after about 6 weeks of nivolumab. Patients all relapsed after autologous stem cell transplantation, and there was variation in brentuximab vedotin exposure. Method: immunoSEQ multiplex PCR; TCRdb's copy keeps in-frame clones and lacks some. The sample holds under 25,000 clones, 81% seen once. Sequenced here: peripheral blood mononuclear cells (PBMCs), sampled before the fourth cycle of nivolumab. The sequence was obtained from a human donor with classical Hodgkin lymphoma. This chain joins TRBV2 and TRBJ2-1; D could derive from TRBD1 or TRBD2 (7 bases each). CDR3 in amino acids: CASMFRGGNEQFF. CDR3 nucleotides: TGTGCCAGCATGTTCAGGGGGGGCAATGAGCAGTTCTTC.